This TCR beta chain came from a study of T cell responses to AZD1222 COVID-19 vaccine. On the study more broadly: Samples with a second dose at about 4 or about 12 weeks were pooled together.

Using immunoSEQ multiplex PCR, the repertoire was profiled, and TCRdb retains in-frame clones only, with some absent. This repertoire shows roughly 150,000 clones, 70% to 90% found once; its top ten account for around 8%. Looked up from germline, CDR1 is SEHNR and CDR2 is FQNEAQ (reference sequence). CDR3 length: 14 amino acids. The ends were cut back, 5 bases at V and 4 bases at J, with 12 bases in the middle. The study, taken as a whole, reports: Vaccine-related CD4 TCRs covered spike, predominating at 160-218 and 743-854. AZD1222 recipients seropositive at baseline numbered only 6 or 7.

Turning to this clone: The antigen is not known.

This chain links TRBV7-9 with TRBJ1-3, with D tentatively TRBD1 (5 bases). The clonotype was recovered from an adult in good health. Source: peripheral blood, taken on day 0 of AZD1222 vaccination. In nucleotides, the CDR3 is TGTGCCAGCAGCCTGCAGGGCTTGGGAAACACCATATATTTT. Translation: CASSLQGLGNTIYF. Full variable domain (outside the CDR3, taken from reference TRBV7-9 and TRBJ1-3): DTGVSQNPRHKITKRGQNVTFRCDPISEHNRLYWYRQTLGQGPEFLTYFQNEAQLEKSRLLSDRFSAERPKGSFSTLEIQRTEQGDSAMYLCASSLQGLGNTIYFGEGSWLTVV.